This T cell receptor beta chain appears in the sequencing data of a study of cytomegalovirus exposure and HLA in healthy donors. Study background: Around 87 million unique TCRs, all from HLA-typed donors, were included in an early release of the data.

The PCR had 60 Vbeta and 13 Jbeta primers. The repertoire was sequenced with immunoSEQ multiplex PCR; TCRdb's copy has only in-frame clones and lacks some. In all, the sample yields roughly 190,000 clones. Notes on this clone: Antigen unknown.

This CDR3 region has 15 residues. V lost 7 bases to trimming and J lost 5 bases; unmatched junction nucleotides: 12. Germline-derived CDR1 and CDR2 are SNHLY and FYNNEI. Findings of the study overall: The study had only CMV serostatus as immune exposure information. Rarity marked most TCR sequences, yet some public TCRs occurred in many donors.

The sample consisted of PBMCs. The V gene is TRBV2, the J gene TRBJ1-1, with TRBD1 matching over 8 bases. The clonotype comes from a man aged 30-40 years in good health and CMV-seronegative. CDR3 DNA: TGTGCCAGCACCGGAATTCAGGGGGCTGGGACTGAAGCTTTCTTT. As protein: CASTGIQGAGTEAFF.